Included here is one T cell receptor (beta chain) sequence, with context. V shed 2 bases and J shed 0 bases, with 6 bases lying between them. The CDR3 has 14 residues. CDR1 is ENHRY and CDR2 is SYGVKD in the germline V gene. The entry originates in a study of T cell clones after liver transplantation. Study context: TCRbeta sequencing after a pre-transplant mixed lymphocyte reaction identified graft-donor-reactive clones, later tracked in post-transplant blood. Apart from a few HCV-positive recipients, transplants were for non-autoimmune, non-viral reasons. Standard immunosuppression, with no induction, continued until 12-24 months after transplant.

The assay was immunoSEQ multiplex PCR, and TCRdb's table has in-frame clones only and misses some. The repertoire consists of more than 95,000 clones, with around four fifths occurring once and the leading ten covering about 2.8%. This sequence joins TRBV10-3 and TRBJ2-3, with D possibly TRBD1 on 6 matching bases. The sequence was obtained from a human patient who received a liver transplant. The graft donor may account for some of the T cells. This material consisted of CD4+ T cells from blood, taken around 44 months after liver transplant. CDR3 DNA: TGTGCCATCAGTGAGGGGGGCAGCACAGATACGCAGTATTTT. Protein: CAISEGGSTDTQYF.